There are many counts of the clone carrying this T cell receptor (beta chain). Time point: persistent/refractory GD, antithyroid drugs over 5 years with positive TRAb. Generation of the TCR library employed RNA extracted from PBMCs. This record comes from a study of regulatory T cells in long-lasting Graves disease. Study as a whole: With positive TSH receptor antibodies and over 5 years of antithyroid drugs, Graves' disease was considered persistent.

Germline CDR1 and CDR2: MNHNS and SASEGT. This CDR3 has 15 amino acids. V shed 5 bases, J shed 8 bases, and the junction held 8 bases outside the gene matches. TCR beta libraries were built with iRepertoire HTBI primers and Arm-PCR of CDR3 regions. MiXCR, run by TCRdb on the multiplex PCR reads, gives a single entry per CDR3 protein. This sample has a few hundred thousand distinct CDR3 sequences, with roughly 25% found just once. This clonotype originated in a middle-aged woman with Graves disease. The sequencing here drew on peripheral blood mononuclear cells (PBMCs), taken when the disease was refractory, from a patient treated with antithyroid drugs. The chain has TRBV6-1 and TRBJ1-6, with 8 bases that match TRBD1. CDR3 sequence (DNA): TGTGCCAGCAGTCTTCCGGGACAGGAGCATTCACCCCTCCACTTT. This codes for CASSLPGQEHSPLHF.